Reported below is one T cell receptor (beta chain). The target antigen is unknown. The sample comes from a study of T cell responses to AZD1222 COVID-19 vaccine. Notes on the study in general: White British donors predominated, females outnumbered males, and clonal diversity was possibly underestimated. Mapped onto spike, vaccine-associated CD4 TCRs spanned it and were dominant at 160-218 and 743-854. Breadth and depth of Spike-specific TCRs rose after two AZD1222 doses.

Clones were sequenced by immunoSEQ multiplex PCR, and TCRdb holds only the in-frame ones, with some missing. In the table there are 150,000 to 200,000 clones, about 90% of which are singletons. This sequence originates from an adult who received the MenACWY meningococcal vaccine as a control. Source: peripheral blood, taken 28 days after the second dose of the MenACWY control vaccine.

DNA for the CDR3: TGTGCCAGCGGTCGACAGGCGCCTGAGCAGCCCCAGCATTTT. Translation: CASGRQAPEQPQHF. The chain is built from TRBV2 and TRBJ1-5; the D gene is possibly TRBD1 (6 bases). Trimming removed 8 bases at V and 7 bases at J, with 18 bases between. This CDR3 has 14 residues. In germline, CDR1 is SNHLY, CDR2 FYNNEI.